The 10 T cell receptor beta chains below were found in one sample sequenced in a study of blood T cell repertoires in COVID-19. Clones were read by immunoSEQ multiplex PCR, and TCRdb kept only the in-frame ones, dropping some. The table shows almost 400,000 clones, with under 90% occurring only once. Sequenced input: PBMCs or T cells enriched from blood (not recorded which). All receptors come from a woman in her twenties or thirties who had recovered from COVID-19.

The chain couples TRBV2 to TRBJ1-4, with 10 bases lining up with TRBD1. The V gene end was trimmed by 4 bases and the J gene end by 2 bases; junction bases not matched to a gene: 7. CDR1 and CDR2 from the germline V gene are SNHLY and FYNNEI. CDR3 size: 17 residues. CDR3 amino acids: CASSAGTGDRTNEKLFF. Written as DNA, the CDR3 is TGTGCCAGCAGTGCGGGGACAGGGGATAGGACTAATGAAAAACTGTTTTTT.

The rearrangement uses TRBV28 and TRBJ1-2; D gene ambiguous. The germline V gene has CDR1 MDHEN and CDR2 SYDVKM. CDR3 size: 14 residues. Trimming took 5 bases from V and 8 from J, leaving 18 bases between them. For the CDR3, the DNA is TGTGCCAGCAGTCCCGCGGCCAGAGGGTACGGCTACACCTTC. It translates to CASSPAARGYGYTF.

CDR3 region: CASSQGRGMYTEAFF. CDR3 DNA sequence: TGTGCCAGCAGCCAGGGACGGGGGATGTACACTGAAGCTTTCTTT. J is TRBJ1-1 and V is TRBV3-1 (or the pseudogene TRBV3-2); TRBD1 might be the D (5 bases). CDR1 and CDR2 from the germline V gene are LGHDT and YNNKEL (reference sequence). V was trimmed by 3 bases and J by 3 bases, leaving 14 bases between them. CDR3 size: 15 residues.

The chain carries TRBV19 and TRBJ2-1; TRBD2 matches at 11 bases. This CDR3 is built from 15 residues. V gave up 3 bases and J gave up 7 bases; unmatched junction bases: 5. The germline V gene encodes CDR1 LNHDA and CDR2 SQIVND (reference sequence). In DNA form, the CDR3 reads TGTGCCAGTAGTATTAGCGGGAGGGCCGGGAATGAGCAGTTCTTC. Translation gives CASSISGRAGNEQFF.

CDR3 in amino acids: CASVSFPYNEQFF. CDR3 nucleotides: TGTGCCAGCGTCAGTTTCCCCTACAATGAGCAGTTCTTC. The chain joins TRBV28 to TRBJ2-1; D is uncertain. The V gene's germline CDR1 is MDHEN and CDR2 SYDVKM. The length of the CDR3 is 13 residues. V lost 8 bases to trimming and J lost 2 bases, with 10 bases between them.

The J gene is TRBJ1-3, the V gene TRBV2; D is ambiguous. Germline V gene sequence: CDR1 SNHLY, CDR2 FYNNEI. The length of the CDR3 is 14 residues. Between the trimmed V and J ends, which lost 1 base and 1 base, there was a span of 5 bases. The CDR3: CASSEVASGNTIYF. CDR3 in DNA: TGTGCCAGCAGTGAAGTAGCATCTGGAAACACCATATATTTT.

The sample holds one count of this clone. V gene TRBV5-1 combines with J gene TRBJ1-1; no firm D call. Germline values: CDR1 SGHRS, CDR2 YFSETQ. The V end lost 6 bases, the J end lost 7 bases, and 16 bases lay between the germline ends. The CDR3 runs to 13 residues. This CDR3 reads CASTGTRESEAFF. In DNA, the CDR3 is TGCGCCAGCACGGGAACTCGGGAGAGTGAAGCTTTCTTT.

The chain combines TRBV19 with TRBJ1-2; D may be TRBD1 (5 bases). The CDR3 is made up of 15 amino acids. Trimming removed 6 bases from V and 1 base from J, with 15 bases in between. Germline assignment: CDR1 LNHDA and CDR2 SQIVND (reference sequence). The CDR3 region has the DNA TGTGCCAGTAGGGCGACAGACCCTATTAACTATGGCTACACCTTC. Translated: CASRATDPINYGYTF.

The V and J genes are TRBV5-1 and TRBJ2-1; 13 positions agree with TRBD2. Germline-derived CDR1 and CDR2 are SGHRS and YFSETQ. With 0 bases clipped from V and 7 bases from J, the junction kept 10 bases outside the gene matches. There are 18 residues in the CDR3. The CDR3 DNA reads as TGCGCCAGCAGCTTGGGACTAGCGGGAGGCTCATCGGGGAATGAGCAGTTCTTC. Protein: CASSLGLAGGSSGNEQFF.

The chain is built from TRBV4-2 and TRBJ2-7; 8 nucleotides match TRBD2. This CDR3 contains 18 residues. V gave up 2 bases and J gave up 7 bases; unmatched junction bases: 19. In germline, CDR1 is LGHNA, CDR2 YNFKEQ. In DNA form, the CDR3 reads TGTGCCAGCAGCCAACATGGCGCCGGGGCTAGCGGGTTTTATGAGCAGTACTTC. Protein product: CASSQHGAGASGFYEQYF.